The following is a T cell receptor beta chain sequence with its context. The data were taken from a study of shared T cell receptors in the human thymus. Here immunoSEQ multiplex PCR was the method, and the copy in TCRdb shows in-frame clones only, minus some. Of approximately 660,000 clones in the sample, 70% to 90% are singletons; the top ten hold about 0.01%. These records were also assigned to another study, of human thymus T cells. In that study: Corrective cardiac surgery supplied the resected thymus tissue. Biased V and J segment usage appeared in thymus and peripheral blood. Related research described strongly overlapping thymic repertoires in unrelated people.

Sequencing input: thymocytes. This receptor was obtained from a boy in the first two years of life with a congenital heart defect.

This CDR3 is CATSRLISSGRLSYNEQFF. CDR3 sequence (DNA): TGTGCCACCAGCAGACTTATCTCTAGCGGGAGGCTGTCCTACAATGAGCAGTTCTTC. J is TRBJ2-1 and V is TRBV15; TRBD2 matches at 11 bases. Trimming at V came to 2 bases and at J to 1 base, leaving 10 bases not matched to a gene. CDR3 length: 19 residues. Germline V gene data show CDR1 as LNHNV and CDR2 as YYDKDF (reference sequence).